The 12 T cell receptor beta chains given below trace back to one sample, sequenced in a study of T cells in localized non-small cell lung cancer. Here immunoSEQ multiplex PCR was the method, and the copy in TCRdb shows in-frame clones only, minus some. The table has around 100,000 clones, about 91% seen once. This specimen was peripheral blood, taken before any cancer treatment. Every receptor here comes from a man between 40 and 70 years old with stage I squamous cell lung carcinoma.

The V call is TRBV11-3, the J call TRBJ1-1, with D hard to call. The ends were cut back, 3 bases at V and 1 base at J, with 6 bases in the middle. Germline CDR1 is SGHNT and CDR2 is YENEEA. The CDR3 loop spans 13 amino acids. The CDR3 DNA reads TGTGCCAGCAGCTTTGGGGAGAACACTGAAGCTTTCTTT. Its translation is CASSFGENTEAFF.

The J gene is TRBJ1-1, the V gene TRBV10-3, with D unclear. CDR3 length: 14 amino acids. The V gene's germline CDR1 is ENHRY and CDR2 SYGVKD. The V and J ends lost 7 bases and 4 bases respectively, with 16 bases between them. The CDR3 reads CAINPGSTSTEAFF. CDR3 in DNA: TGTGCCATCAATCCGGGGTCAACGAGCACTGAAGCTTTCTTT.

The V gene is TRBV10-2, the J gene TRBJ1-2; possibly TRBD1 for D (5 bases). This CDR3 is built from 15 residues. CDR1 is WSHSY and CDR2 is SAAADI in the germline V gene. The germline V and J ends were trimmed by 8 bases and 4 bases, with 20 bases remaining between them. The CDR3: CASRRGRDHSYGYTF. The CDR3 region has the DNA TGCGCCAGCCGCCGGGGACGGGACCACTCCTATGGCTACACCTTC.

The chain carries TRBV5-8 and TRBJ1-2, with a weak D call TRBD1 (5 bases). There are 14 residues in the CDR3. Between the trimmed V and J ends, which lost 4 bases and 4 bases, there was a span of 14 bases. CDR1 SGHTS and CDR2 YDEGEE come from the germline V gene. The CDR3 DNA is TGTGCCAGCAGCCCAACCGGGACTCTCTATGGCTACACCTTC. This sequence encodes CASSPTGTLYGYTF.

J is TRBJ1-1 and V is TRBV7-9, with unresolved D. CDR3 length: 12 amino acids. CDR1 SEHNR and CDR2 FQNEAQ come from the germline V gene (reference sequence). Trimming left V 2 bases short and J 4 bases short, with 5 bases between. The CDR3 DNA is TGTGCCAGCAGCTTATCGGGCACTGAAGCTTTCTTT. Protein: CASSLSGTEAFF. The whole variable domain, filled in from reference TRBV7-9 and TRBJ1-1, reads DTGVSQNPRHKITKRGQNVTFRCDPISEHNRLYWYRQTLGQGPEFLTYFQNEAQLEKSRLLSDRFSAERPKGSFSTLEIQRTEQGDSAMYLCASSLSGTEAFFGQGTRLTVV.

The chain has TRBV30 and TRBJ2-1; D may match TRBD1 or TRBD2 (6 bases each). Germline CDR1 is GTSNPN and CDR2 is SVGIG (reference sequence). The CDR3 totals 16 residues. V shed 2 bases and J shed 4 bases, with 18 bases lying between them. CDR3 sequence: CAWSPPEGVRYNEQFF. The DNA of the CDR3 is TGTGCCTGGAGTCCTCCGGAGGGGGTAAGGTACAATGAGCAGTTCTTC.

The chain joins TRBV11-2 to TRBJ1-2, with D tentatively TRBD1 (6 bases). V was cut by 4 bases and J by 4 bases, with 7 bases left in between. The CDR3 runs 12 residues. CDR1 is SGHAT and CDR2 is FQNNGV in the germline V gene. The CDR3 DNA reads TGTGCCAGCAGCTACAGGGCCTATGGCTACACCTTC. Translation gives CASSYRAYGYTF.

The chain couples TRBV11-2 to TRBJ1-5; TRBD1 is a possible D gene (5 bases). Trimming took off 3 bases at V and 6 bases at J, with 18 bases between the two ends. This CDR3 region has 16 residues. Looked up from germline, CDR1 is SGHAT and CDR2 is FQNNGV. CDR3 nucleotide sequence: TGTGCCAGCAGCTTGGACTCAGGGCAATGGGGTCAGCCCCAGCATTTT. Its protein product is CASSLDSGQWGQPQHF.

The chain carries TRBV4-1 and TRBJ2-2; no reliable D call. Trimming cost V 1 base and J 1 base, with 7 bases left between them. This CDR3 has 15 amino acids. Germline loops: CDR1 MGHRA, CDR2 YSYEKL. Here the CDR3 reads CASSQAPKNTGELFF. CDR3 DNA: TGCGCCAGCAGCCAAGCCCCTAAGAACACCGGGGAGCTGTTTTTT.

The chain couples TRBV15 to TRBJ1-1; D possibly corresponds to TRBD1 (6 bases). CDR1 and CDR2 (germline): LNHNV, YYDKDF (reference sequence). Trimming took 1 base from V and 8 from J, leaving 14 bases between them. This CDR3 spans 14 amino acids. CDR3 nucleotide sequence: TGTGCCACCAGCAGAGGGCGGACAGCGAGAGAAGCTTTCTTT. This encodes CATSRGRTAREAFF.

The chain recombines TRBV4-1 with TRBJ1-2, with D unclear. The V gene lost 3 bases and the J gene lost 4 bases, with 15 bases spanning the gap. Looked up from germline, CDR1 is MGHRA and CDR2 is YSYEKL. This CDR3 has 15 amino acids. The CDR3 coding sequence is TGCGCCAGCAGCCAGGACGGTGGAACGGTCTATGGCTACACCTTC. It translates to CASSQDGGTVYGYTF.

This clone was observed a handful of times. The rearrangement uses TRBV6-1 and TRBJ1-5; 8 bases are a match to TRBD1. Germline V gives CDR1 MNHNS, CDR2 SASEGT. V was clipped by 7 bases and J by 8 bases; unmatched bases: 10. The CDR3 sequence is 14 residues long. CDR3 in DNA: TGTGCCAGCACCCGGGACAGGCTAGGGGAGCCCCAGCATTTT. Translation gives CASTRDRLGEPQHF.